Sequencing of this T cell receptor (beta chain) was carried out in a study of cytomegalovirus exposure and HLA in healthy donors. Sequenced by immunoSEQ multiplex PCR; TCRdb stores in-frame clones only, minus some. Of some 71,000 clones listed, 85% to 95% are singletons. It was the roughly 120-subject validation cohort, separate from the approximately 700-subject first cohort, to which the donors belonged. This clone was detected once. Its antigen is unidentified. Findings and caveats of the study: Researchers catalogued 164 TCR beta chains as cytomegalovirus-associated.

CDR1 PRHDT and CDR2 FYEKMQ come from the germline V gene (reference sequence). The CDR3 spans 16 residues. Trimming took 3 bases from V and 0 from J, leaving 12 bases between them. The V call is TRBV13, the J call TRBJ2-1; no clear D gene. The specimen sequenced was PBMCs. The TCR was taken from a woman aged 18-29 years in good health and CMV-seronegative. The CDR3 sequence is CASSFFQASSYNEQFF. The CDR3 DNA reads TGTGCCAGCAGCTTTTTTCAGGCTTCCTCCTACAATGAGCAGTTCTTC. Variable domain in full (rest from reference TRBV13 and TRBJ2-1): AAGVIQSPRHLIKEKRETATLKCYPIPRHDTVYWYQQGPGQDPQFLISFYEKMQSDKGSIPDRFSAQQFSDYHSELNMSSLELGDSALYFCASSFFQASSYNEQFFGPGTRLTVL.